This entry concerns a single T cell receptor (beta chain). What it recognizes is unknown. Following culture for nine to ten days, CD4+ T cells were isolated. Half the medium was replaced with IL-2 medium on days 3 and 7. The entry originates in a study of vaccination effects on CD4 cells after COVID-19. Only in-frame clones appear in the TCRdb table, and some are missing; sequencing was by immunoSEQ multiplex PCR. Here the sample spans 31,000 or so clones, approximately 63% being singletons. General study results and limits: Researchers reported few convalescent patients and no early post-infection timepoints in the study.

The receptor's source is a human donor who received a COVID-19 vaccine. The sequenced sample was CD4+ T cells from PBMCs cultured without peptide, obtained before COVID-19 vaccination.

CDR3 residues: CAWTLTSGNTDTQYF. The CDR3 DNA sequence: TGTGCCTGGACCCTCACTAGCGGTAACACAGATACGCAGTATTTT. This chain joins TRBV30 and TRBJ2-3; 8 positions match TRBD2. V was pared by 4 bases and J by 2 bases, with 8 bases of the junction left unmatched. Germline CDR1 and CDR2: GTSNPN and SVGIG (reference sequence). The CDR3 covers 15 residues.